This TCR beta chain was found in a study of OX40 agonist ivuxolimab in advanced cancers. The method was immunoSEQ multiplex PCR; TCRdb's version includes in-frame clones alone and lacks a portion of them. The sample includes fewer than 60,000 clones, just over 90% of them seen just once. The germline V gene has CDR1 SEHNR and CDR2 FQNEAQ (reference sequence). The CDR3 is 15 amino acids. Unmatched junction bases numbered 2, after V lost 2 bases and J lost 4 bases. This sequence was found in an adult with an advanced solid tumor such as melanoma, head and neck, liver or kidney cancer. The sequencing used CD4+ or CD8+ T cells sorted from blood, collected in a trial of the OX40 agonist ivuxolimab. The V and J genes are TRBV7-9 and TRBJ2-5; 12 positions match TRBD2. For the CDR3, the DNA is TGTGCCAGCAGCTTAAGGACTAGCGGGGTAGAGACCCAGTACTTC. As protein: CASSLRTSGVETQYF.